This T cell receptor (beta chain) was sequenced in a study of Graves' ophthalmopathy and Graves' hyperthyroidism. Across the study: Specimen type is peripheral blood, obtained at initial diagnosis before any treatment.

Ten or more counts support this clonotype. Germline lookup yields CDR1 SGHAT and CDR2 FQDESV (reference sequence). V lost 6 bases and J 0 bases, leaving 14 bases between the germline ends. The CDR3 is 15 amino acids. TCR beta CDR3 amplification used RNA transcripts. HTBI-primed RT-PCR formed the first round, and a multiplex PCR formed the second. TCRdb re-called the multiplex PCR reads with MiXCR, one entry per CDR3 protein. The sample shows hundreds of thousands of distinct CDR3 sequences, roughly 39% of them seen only once. The sequence came from an adult man with Graves' ophthalmopathy. The chain employs TRBV11-1 and TRBJ2-5; possible D gene TRBD2, 5 bases. The sample consisted of peripheral blood. The CDR3 DNA follows: TGTGCCAGCAGAAAAAGCGGAGACCACCAAGAGACCCAGTACTTC. This codes for CASRKSGDHQETQYF.